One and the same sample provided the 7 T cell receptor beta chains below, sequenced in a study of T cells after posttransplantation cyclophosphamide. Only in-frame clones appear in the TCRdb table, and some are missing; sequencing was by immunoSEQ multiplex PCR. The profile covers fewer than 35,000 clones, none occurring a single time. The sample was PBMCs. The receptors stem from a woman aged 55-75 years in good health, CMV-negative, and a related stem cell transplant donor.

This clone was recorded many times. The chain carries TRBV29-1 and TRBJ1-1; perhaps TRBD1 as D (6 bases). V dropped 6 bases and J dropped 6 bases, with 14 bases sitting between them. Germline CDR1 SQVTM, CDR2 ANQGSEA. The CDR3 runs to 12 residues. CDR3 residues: CSVQGGGSEAFF. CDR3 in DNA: TGCAGCGTCCAAGGGGGAGGGTCTGAAGCTTTCTTT.

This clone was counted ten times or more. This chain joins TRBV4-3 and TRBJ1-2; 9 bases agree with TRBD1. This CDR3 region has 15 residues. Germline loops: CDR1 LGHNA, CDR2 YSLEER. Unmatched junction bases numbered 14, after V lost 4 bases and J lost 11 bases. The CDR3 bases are TGCGCCAGCAGCCCGGAGGGAAGACAGGGGGGGTATTACACCTTC. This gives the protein CASSPEGRQGGYYTF.

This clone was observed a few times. CDR3 sequence: CASSPQRLTNTEAFF. Here the CDR3 DNA reads TGTGCCAGCAGCCCCCAGCGGCTAACGAACACTGAAGCTTTCTTT. This chain joins TRBV6-5 and TRBJ1-1, with D unresolved. This CDR3 comprises 15 residues. V was cut by 6 bases and J by 1 base, with 15 bases left in between. CDR1 and CDR2 (germline): MNHEY, SVGAGI.

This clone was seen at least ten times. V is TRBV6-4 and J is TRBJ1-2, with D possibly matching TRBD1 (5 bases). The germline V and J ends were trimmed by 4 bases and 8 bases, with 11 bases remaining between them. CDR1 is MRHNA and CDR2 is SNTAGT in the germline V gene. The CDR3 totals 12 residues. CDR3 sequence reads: CASSGQPEGYTF. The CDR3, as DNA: TGTGCCAGCAGTGGACAGCCAGAAGGCTACACCTTC.

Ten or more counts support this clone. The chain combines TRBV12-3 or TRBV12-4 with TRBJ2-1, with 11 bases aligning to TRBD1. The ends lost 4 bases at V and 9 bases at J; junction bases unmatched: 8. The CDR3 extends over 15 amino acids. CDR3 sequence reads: CASSSWDRGGGEQFF. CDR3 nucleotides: TGTGCCAGCAGTTCCTGGGACAGGGGGGGAGGTGAGCAGTTCTTC.

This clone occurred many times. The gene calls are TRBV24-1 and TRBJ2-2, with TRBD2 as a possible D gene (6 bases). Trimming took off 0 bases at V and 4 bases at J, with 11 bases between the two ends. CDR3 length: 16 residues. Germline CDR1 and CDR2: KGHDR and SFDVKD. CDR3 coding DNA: TGTGCCACCAGTGATTTGTCCGGGGGACCCACCGGGGAGCTGTTTTTT. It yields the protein CATSDLSGGPTGELFF.

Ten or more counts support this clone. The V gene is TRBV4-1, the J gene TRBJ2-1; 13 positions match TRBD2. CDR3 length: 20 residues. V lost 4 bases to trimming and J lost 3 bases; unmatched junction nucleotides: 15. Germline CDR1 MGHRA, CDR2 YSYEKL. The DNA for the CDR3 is TGCGCCAGCAGCCTAACACCGGGACTAGCGGGGTCCCCTAGCTACAATGAGCAGTTCTTC. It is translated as CASSLTPGLAGSPSYNEQFF.